This record looks at one T cell receptor beta chain sequence and its context. This record belongs to a study of cytomegalovirus exposure and HLA in healthy donors. Germline trimming cut 5 bases from V and 5 bases from J; bases unmatched to any gene: 5. The germline V gene has CDR1 LNHDA and CDR2 SQIVND (reference sequence). CDR3 length: 14 residues. It was with 60 Vbeta and 13 Jbeta primers that the PCR ran. The method was immunoSEQ multiplex PCR; TCRdb's version includes in-frame clones alone and lacks a portion of them. The sample table includes about 48,000 clones. Sequenced sample: PBMCs. The chain employs TRBV19 and TRBJ2-2; 7 bases fit TRBD1. The TCR was taken from a male donor in good health and CMV-seropositive. CDR3 sequence reads: CASSHRGETGELFF. Here the CDR3 DNA reads TGTGCCAGTAGTCACAGGGGAGAGACCGGGGAGCTGTTTTTT.